This record covers a single TCR beta chain. What it recognizes is unknown. This entry comes from a study of cytomegalovirus exposure and HLA in healthy donors. Whole-study results and caveats: In vitro assays verified that a few CMV-associated chains recognized CMV antigens specifically. Cytomegalovirus association was assigned to approximately 180 TCR beta chains. A later analysis by the authors found several of the most significant clusters apparently linked to common viral pathogens.

The PCR used 60 Vbeta and 13 Jbeta primers. The assay was immunoSEQ multiplex PCR, and TCRdb's table has in-frame clones only and misses some. The profile shows 85,000 to 120,000 clones, about three quarters of them singletons. This clonotype originated in a woman in her fifties or sixties in good health and CMV-seropositive. Sequencing used PBMCs.

CDR3 protein: CASSEKGLGNQPQHF. The CDR3 region has the DNA TGTGCCAGCAGTGAAAAGGGGTTGGGCAATCAGCCCCAGCATTTT. The chain recombines TRBV2 with TRBJ1-5, with D perhaps TRBD1 (5 bases). This CDR3 contains 15 residues. Trimming left V 2 bases short and J 2 bases short, with 10 bases between. The V gene's germline CDR1 is SNHLY and CDR2 FYNNEI.